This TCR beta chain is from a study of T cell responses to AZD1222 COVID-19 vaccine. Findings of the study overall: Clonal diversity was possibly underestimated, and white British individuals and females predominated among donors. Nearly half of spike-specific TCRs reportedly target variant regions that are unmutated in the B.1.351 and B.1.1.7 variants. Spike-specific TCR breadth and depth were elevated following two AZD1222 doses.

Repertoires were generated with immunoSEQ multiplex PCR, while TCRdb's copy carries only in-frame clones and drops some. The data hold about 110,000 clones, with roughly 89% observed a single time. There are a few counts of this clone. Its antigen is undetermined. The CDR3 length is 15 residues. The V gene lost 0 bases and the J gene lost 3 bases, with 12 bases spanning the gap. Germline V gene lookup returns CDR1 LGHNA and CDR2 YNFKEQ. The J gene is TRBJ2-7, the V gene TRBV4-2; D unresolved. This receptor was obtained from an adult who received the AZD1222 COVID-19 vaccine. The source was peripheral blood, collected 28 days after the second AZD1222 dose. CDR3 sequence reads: CASSQELPTVYEQYF. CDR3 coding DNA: TGTGCCAGCAGCCAAGAGCTTCCGACCGTCTACGAGCAGTACTTC.